The sequence of this TCR beta chain was determined in a study of graft-versus-host responses after intestinal transplantation. Trimming removed 5 bases from V and 3 bases from J; junction bases left unmatched: 9. CDR3 size: 15 residues. Per germline, CDR1 MNHEY and CDR2 SVGAGI. This table comes from immunoSEQ multiplex PCR, and its TCRdb copy is limited to in-frame clones, with some not included. The sample records approximately 7,000 clones, around 89% being singletons. Sample: PBMCs, taken about 80 days after transplant. V usage is TRBV6-5 and J usage is TRBJ1-2; 7 bases agree with TRBD1. This TCR was sampled from a human patient who received an intestinal transplant, so some T cells may come from the graft donor. The CDR3 region is CASSGRQGVDYGYTF. DNA of the CDR3: TGTGCCAGCAGTGGCAGACAGGGCGTAGACTATGGCTACACCTTC.